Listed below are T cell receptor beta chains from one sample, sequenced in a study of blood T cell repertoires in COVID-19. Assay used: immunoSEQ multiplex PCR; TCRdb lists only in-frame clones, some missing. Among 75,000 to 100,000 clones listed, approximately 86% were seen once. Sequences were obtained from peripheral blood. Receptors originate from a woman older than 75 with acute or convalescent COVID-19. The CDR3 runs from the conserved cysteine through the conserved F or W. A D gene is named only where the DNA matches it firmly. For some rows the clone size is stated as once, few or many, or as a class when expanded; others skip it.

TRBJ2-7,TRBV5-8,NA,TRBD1,CASSLAWTGNNEQYF,TGTGCCAGCAGCTTGGCCTGGACAGGGAACAACGAGCAGTACTTC
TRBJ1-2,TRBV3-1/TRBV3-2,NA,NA,CASSQATGSGYTF,TGTGCCAGCAGCCAGGCTACAGGGTCTGGCTACACCTTC
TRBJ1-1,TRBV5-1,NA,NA,CASSSRVSNTEAFF,TGCGCCAGCAGCTCCAGGGTTTCGAACACTGAAGCTTTCTTT
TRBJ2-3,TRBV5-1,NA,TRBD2,CASSIGTSGSTDTQYF,TGCGCCAGCAGCATAGGGACTAGCGGCTCCACAGATACGCAGTATTTT
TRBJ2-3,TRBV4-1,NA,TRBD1,CASSQTDRVRQYF,TGCGCCAGCAGCCAAACGGACAGGGTGAGGCAGTATTTT
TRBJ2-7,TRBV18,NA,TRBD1,CASSTRGGTGSYEQYF,TGTGCCAGCTCCACCCGGGGAGGGACAGGGTCCTACGAGCAGTACTTC
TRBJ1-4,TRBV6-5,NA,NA,CASRRAGDTRGKLFF,TGTGCCAGCAGAAGAGCGGGAGATACGCGGGGAAAACTGTTTTTT
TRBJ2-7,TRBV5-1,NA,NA,CASTMEGGLNEQYF,TGCGCCAGCACCATGGAGGGAGGTTTAAACGAGCAGTACTTC
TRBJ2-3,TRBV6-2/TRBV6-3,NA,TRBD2,CASSRTSGAYTDTQYF,TGTGCCAGCAGCCGGACTAGCGGGGCGTACACAGATACGCAGTATTTT
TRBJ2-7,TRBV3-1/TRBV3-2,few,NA,CASSPDSTVQYF,TGTGCCAGCAGCCCGGACAGCACGGTGCAGTACTTC
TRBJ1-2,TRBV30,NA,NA,CAWSDRGWNYGYTF,TGTGCCTGGAGTGACCGGGGTTGGAACTATGGCTACACCTTC
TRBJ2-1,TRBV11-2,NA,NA,CASSLGGQGNEQFF,TGTGCCAGCAGCTTAGGGGGGCAGGGGAATGAGCAGTTCTTC
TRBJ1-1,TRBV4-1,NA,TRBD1,CASSKQGGGITEAFF,TGCGCCAGCAGCAAACAGGGGGGGGGAATCACTGAAGCTTTCTTT
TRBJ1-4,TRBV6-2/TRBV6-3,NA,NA,CASSYAPYKEKLFF,TGTGCCAGCAGTTACGCCCCATACAAGGAAAAACTGTTTTTT
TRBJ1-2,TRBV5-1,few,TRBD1,CASSRTGGGLVATF,TGCGCCAGCAGCCGGACAGGAGGCGGGTTAGTCGCCACCTTC
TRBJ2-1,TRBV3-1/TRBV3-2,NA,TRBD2,CASSQDPTSGVNNEQFF,TGTGCCAGCAGCCAAGACCCGACTAGCGGGGTGAACAATGAGCAGTTCTTC
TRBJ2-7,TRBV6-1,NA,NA,CASSETGLRRRQYF,TGTGCCAGCAGTGAAACAGGGTTGCGCCGCCGGCAGTACTTC
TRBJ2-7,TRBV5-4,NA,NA,CASSPTLLQGSYEQYF,TGTGCCAGCAGCCCCACTCTTTTACAGGGTTCCTACGAGCAGTACTTC
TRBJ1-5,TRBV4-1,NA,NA,CASSQSILRGAGQPQHF,TGCGCCAGCAGCCAATCCATCCTGCGGGGGGCTGGCCAGCCCCAGCATTTT
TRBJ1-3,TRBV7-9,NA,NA,CASSLGQAGNTIYF,TGTGCCAGCAGCTTAGGACAGGCTGGAAACACCATATATTTT
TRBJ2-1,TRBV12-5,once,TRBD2,CASGLARGLAGGNEQFF,TGTGCTAGTGGTTTGGCCCGAGGGCTAGCGGGGGGGAATGAGCAGTTCTTC
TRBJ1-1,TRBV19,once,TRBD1,CASTHRGDTEAFF,TGTGCCAGTACCCACAGGGGGGATACTGAAGCTTTCTTT
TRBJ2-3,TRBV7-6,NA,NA,CASSLGGGGTDTQYF,TGTGCCAGCAGCTTAGGCGGCGGGGGCACAGATACGCAGTATTTT
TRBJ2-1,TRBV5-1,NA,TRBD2,CASSPQAGGPNEQFF,TGCGCCAGCAGCCCCCAGGCGGGGGGGCCCAATGAGCAGTTCTTC
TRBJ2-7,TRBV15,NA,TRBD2,CATRTSRYSYEQYF,TGTGCCACCCGGACTAGCCGATACTCCTACGAGCAGTACTTC
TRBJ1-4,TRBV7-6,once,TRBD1,CASSLGQGGLGEKLFF,TGTGCCAGCAGCTTGGGACAGGGAGGATTAGGGGAAAAACTGTTTTTT
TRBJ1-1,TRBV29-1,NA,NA,CSVVFRVNTEAFF,TGCAGCGTTGTCTTCAGGGTAAACACTGAAGCTTTCTTT
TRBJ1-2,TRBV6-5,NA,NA,CASSPTANYGYTF,TGTGCCAGCAGTCCGACAGCTAACTATGGCTACACCTTC
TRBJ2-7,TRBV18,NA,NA,CASSPTNQVPPYEQYF,TGTGCCAGCTCTCCTACGAACCAAGTCCCTCCCTACGAGCAGTACTTC
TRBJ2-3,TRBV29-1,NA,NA,CSVGLSDTQYF,TGCAGCGTTGGTCTAAGTGATACGCAGTATTTT
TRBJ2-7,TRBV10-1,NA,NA,CASSETSNGEQYF,TGCGCCAGCAGCGAAACTAGCAACGGCGAGCAGTACTTC
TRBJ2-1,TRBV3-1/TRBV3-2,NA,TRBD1,CASSQSDRGSYNEQFF,TGTGCCAGCAGCCAAAGCGACAGGGGCTCCTACAATGAGCAGTTCTTC
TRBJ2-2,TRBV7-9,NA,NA,CASSRRADTGELFF,TGTGCCAGCAGCCGACGAGCGGACACCGGGGAGCTGTTTTTT
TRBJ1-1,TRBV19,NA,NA,CASSIGGLANTEAFF,TGTGCCAGTAGTATAGGGGGCTTAGCGAACACTGAAGCTTTCTTT
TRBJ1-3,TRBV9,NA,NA,CASSVLPGDRGNTIYF,TGTGCCAGCAGCGTACTGCCAGGGGATCGCGGAAACACCATATATTTT
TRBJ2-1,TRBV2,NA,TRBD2,CASSERGTSGGVNEQFF,TGTGCCAGCAGTGAAAGGGGTACTAGCGGGGGGGTCAATGAGCAGTTCTTC
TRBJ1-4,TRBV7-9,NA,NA,CASSITGTNEKLFF,TGTGCCAGCAGCATAACCGGGACAAATGAAAAACTGTTTTTT
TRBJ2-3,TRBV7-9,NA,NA,CASSLWLAMETDTQYF,TGTGCCAGCAGCTTATGGCTAGCGATGGAGACAGATACGCAGTATTTT
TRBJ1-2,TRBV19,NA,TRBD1,CASFAQGETVGSYGYTF,TGTGCCAGTTTTGCACAGGGGGAAACTGTCGGGAGCTATGGCTACACCTTC
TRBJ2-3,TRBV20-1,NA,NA,CSASQGRGRTDTQYF,TGCAGTGCTAGTCAGGGGCGGGGGCGCACAGATACGCAGTATTTT
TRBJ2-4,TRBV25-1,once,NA,CASSVGSLAKNIQYF,TGTGCCAGCAGTGTGGGCAGTCTAGCCAAAAACATTCAGTACTTT
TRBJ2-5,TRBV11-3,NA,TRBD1,CASSTAGTGPQETQYF,TGTGCCAGCAGCACGGCCGGGACAGGGCCTCAAGAGACCCAGTACTTC
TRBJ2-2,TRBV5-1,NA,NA,CASSLLAVSTGELFF,TGCGCCAGCAGCTTATTAGCGGTGAGCACCGGGGAGCTGTTTTTT